Following are 4 T cell receptor beta chains from one sample sequenced in a study of cytomegalovirus exposure and HLA in healthy donors. It was with 60 Vbeta and 13 Jbeta primers that the PCR ran. The table came from immunoSEQ multiplex PCR; TCRdb's copy has only in-frame clones and leaves some out. The top ten clones hold around 6% of a sample with roughly 61,000 clones, around 80% of them seen once. Material: PBMCs. These TCRs come from a male donor in good health and CMV-seronegative.

DNA for the CDR3: TGCGCCAGCAGCTTGGATCCGGGCTCTGGAAACACCATATATTTT. Translating it yields CASSLDPGSGNTIYF. V gene TRBV5-1 combines with J gene TRBJ1-3; D is unresolved. Trimming pared 0 bases from V and 0 bases from J, leaving 7 bases between. The CDR3 length is 15 residues. CDR1 and CDR2 from the germline V gene are SGHRS and YFSETQ.

V and J are TRBV10-2 and TRBJ1-1; no clear D. The V and J ends lost 3 bases and 6 bases respectively, with 17 bases between them. Germline V gives CDR1 WSHSY, CDR2 SAAADI. The CDR3 totals 15 residues. The CDR3 DNA reads TGCGCCAGCAGTGACCGACGCATGGGAGTAGCTGAAGCTTTCTTT. Translated: CASSDRRMGVAEAFF.

This chain joins TRBV12-5 and TRBJ2-7; no clear D. Germline V lookup: CDR1 LGHNT, CDR2 FRNRAP. The CDR3 length is 11 residues. V dropped 7 bases and J dropped 1 base, with 5 bases sitting between them. The CDR3 sequence: CASARSYEQYF. For the CDR3, the DNA is TGTGCTAGTGCCCGTTCCTACGAGCAGTACTTC.

This chain links TRBV19 with TRBJ1-1; TRBD1 is a possible D gene (5 bases). V dropped 5 bases and J dropped 5 bases, with 15 bases sitting between them. This CDR3 is built from 14 residues. CDR1 and CDR2 from the germline V gene are LNHDA and SQIVND (reference sequence). CDR3 amino acids: CASSSRRVKTEAFF. CDR3 DNA: TGTGCCAGTAGTTCTCGCAGGGTAAAGACTGAAGCTTTCTTT.